The next 11 T cell receptor beta chains were all read from a single sample in a study of siplizumab effects on memory and regulatory T cells. Sequencing was performed with immunoSEQ multiplex PCR; in TCRdb, only in-frame clones are kept and a portion is missing. The sample lists 100,000 or so clones; approximately 90% were seen once. Sequences were obtained from CD4+ T cells sorted from blood. These receptor sequences come from a human donor in good health.

Details on this clone: The same CDR3 also results from other DNA sequences found in this sample. The V and J genes are TRBV2 and TRBJ2-6; D not certain. Trimming stripped 4 bases from V and 4 bases from J, with 2 bases between. The CDR3 consists of 12 residues. Per germline, CDR1 SNHLY and CDR2 FYNNEI. CDR3 loop: CASSVGANVLTF. The CDR3 coding sequence is TGTGCCAGCAGTGTCGGGGCCAACGTCCTGACTTTC.

This chain uses TRBV6-5 with TRBJ2-2; the D is unclear. The CDR3 totals 13 residues. Trimming cost V 5 bases and J 6 bases, with 10 bases left between them. Germline loops: CDR1 MNHEY, CDR2 SVGAGI. The CDR3 spells CASSRKGPGELFF. In DNA, the CDR3 is TGTGCCAGCAGTCGGAAGGGTCCCGGGGAGCTGTTTTTT.

This clone has a single count. This chain links TRBV5-1 with TRBJ2-4; TRBD1 aligns across 9 bases. Germline V gene data show CDR1 as SGHRS and CDR2 as YFSETQ. The CDR3 spans 16 residues. V lost 0 bases, J lost 9 bases, and 10 bases stayed unmatched. This CDR3 is CASSLGYATGGSIQYF. The CDR3 DNA is TGCGCCAGCAGCTTGGGGTATGCGACAGGGGGAAGCATTCAGTACTTC.

The J gene is TRBJ1-2, the V gene TRBV2; TRBD1 aligns across 9 bases. The CDR3 consists of 16 residues. Germline-derived CDR1 and CDR2 are SNHLY and FYNNEI. V lost 7 bases, J lost 2 bases, and 11 bases stayed unmatched. In nucleotides, the CDR3 is TGTGCCAGCAACAATGTGGGACAGGGATACAACTATGGCTACACCTTC. It is translated as CASNNVGQGYNYGYTF.

This chain connects TRBV27 to TRBJ2-7; TRBD2 agrees at 8 bases. Looked up from germline, CDR1 is MNHEY and CDR2 is SMNVEV (reference sequence). The CDR3 runs to 15 residues. V was clipped by 4 bases and J by 3 bases; unmatched bases: 8. DNA for the CDR3: TGTGCCAGCAGTTCAAGTACTAGCGGTCGCTACGAGCAGTACTTC. Residues: CASSSSTSGRYEQYF.

The chain recombines TRBV5-1 with TRBJ2-1; 8 bases are shared with TRBD2. Losses at the gene ends were 4 bases for V and 4 bases for J; bases not matched to a gene: 7. The V gene's germline CDR1 is SGHRS and CDR2 YFSETQ. CDR3 length equals 15 residues. The CDR3, as DNA: TGCGCCAGCAGCCCGGGGGGGCGGCGGTACAATGAGCAGTTCTTC. It translates to CASSPGGRRYNEQFF.

V gene TRBV28 combines with J gene TRBJ1-2; TRBD1 might be the D (5 bases). The ends were cut back, 1 base at V and 8 bases at J, with 11 bases in the middle. Germline V lookup: CDR1 MDHEN, CDR2 SYDVKM. CDR3 length: 13 residues. CDR3 coding DNA: TGTGCCAGCAGTTTATACAGGTCTGGCGGCTACACCTTC. Amino acid sequence: CASSLYRSGGYTF.

The chain links TRBV29-1 to TRBJ2-1, with TRBD2 matching over 7 bases. The CDR3 length is 16 residues. Trimming took 6 bases from V and 4 from J; bases not matched to a gene: 15. The germline CDR1 and CDR2 sequences are SQVTM and ANQGSEA. The CDR3 region is CSVSGTDASVYNEQFF. CDR3 in DNA: TGCAGCGTGAGCGGGACTGATGCTTCGGTATACAATGAGCAGTTCTTC.

The V gene is TRBV28, the J gene TRBJ2-7; 7 bases line up with TRBD1. CDR3 length: 17 amino acids. The junction had 15 bases not matched to a gene; V was cut back by 4 bases and J by 3 bases. Germline CDR1 and CDR2: MDHEN and SYDVKM. The CDR3 here is CASSSLLGQATLYEQYF. The CDR3 DNA reads TGTGCCAGCAGTTCACTACTCGGACAGGCGACCCTCTACGAGCAGTACTTC. Using reference TRBV28 and TRBJ2-7 for the parts outside the CDR3, the full variable domain is DVKVTQSSRYLVKRTGEKVFLECVQDMDHENMFWYRQDPGLGLRLIYFSYDVKMKEKGDIPEGYSVSREKKERFSLILESASTNQTSMYLCASSSLLGQATLYEQYFGPGTRLTVT.

The chain links TRBV4-1 to TRBJ1-1; D remains ambiguous. CDR3 length equals 17 residues. CDR1 is MGHRA and CDR2 is YSYEKL in the germline V gene. V lost 4 bases, J lost 5 bases, and 23 bases lay in between. CDR3 sequence (DNA): TGCGCCAGCAGCCCCCTCACCGGGAGCAGAGTACGGACTGAAGCTTTCTTT. It yields the protein CASSPLTGSRVRTEAFF.

This clone was seen a single time. CDR3 bases: TGTGCCAGTAGTATAGGCCAGGGGGAGAATGGCTACACCTTC. It codes for CASSIGQGENGYTF. The V call is TRBV19, the J call TRBJ1-2; 7 positions match TRBD1. CDR1 is LNHDA, CDR2 SQIVND, per germline (reference sequence). This CDR3 has 14 amino acids. Trimming took 1 base from V and 6 from J; bases not matched to a gene: 5.